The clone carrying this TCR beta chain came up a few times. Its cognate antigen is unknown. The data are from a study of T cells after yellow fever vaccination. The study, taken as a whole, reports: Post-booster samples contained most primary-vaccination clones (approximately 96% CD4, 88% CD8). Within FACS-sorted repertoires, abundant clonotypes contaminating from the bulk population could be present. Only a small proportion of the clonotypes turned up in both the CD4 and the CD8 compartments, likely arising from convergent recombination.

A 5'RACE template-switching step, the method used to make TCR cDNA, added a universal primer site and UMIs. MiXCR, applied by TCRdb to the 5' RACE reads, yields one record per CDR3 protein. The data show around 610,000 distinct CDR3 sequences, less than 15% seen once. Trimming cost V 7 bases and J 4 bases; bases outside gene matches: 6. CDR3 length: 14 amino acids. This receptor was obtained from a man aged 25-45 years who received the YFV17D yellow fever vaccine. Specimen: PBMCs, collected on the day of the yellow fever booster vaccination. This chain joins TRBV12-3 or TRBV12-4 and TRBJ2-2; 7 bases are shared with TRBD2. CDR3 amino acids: CASIYTGGTGELFF. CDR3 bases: TGTGCCAGCATCTATACGGGAGGCACCGGGGAGCTGTTTTTT.